This T cell receptor beta chain was sequenced for a study of shared clonotypes between healthy human individuals. The wider study: There were three CD4 naive, three CD4 memory, two CD8 naive and one CD8 memory plates per donor. Study-wide points: Incompleteness in sorted-subset sequencing, despite large depth, was shown by rarefaction.

Several immunoSEQ plates held equal portions of the genomic DNA taken from each subset. As originally analysed: Quality scores were absent from the junction-only immunoSEQ sequences, so filtering differed. Method: immunoSEQ multiplex PCR; TCRdb's copy keeps in-frame clones and lacks some. The V and J calls and clone size are taken from that table; D and trimming were inferred from the DNA. The table lists about 1 million clones, 65% to 80% of them singletons. The CDR3 is 17 residues long. V lost 1 base to trimming and J lost 0 bases, with 10 bases between them. Germline CDR1 and CDR2: MNHEY and SMNVEV (reference sequence). Comments on this clone: The antigen remains undetermined.

The chain couples TRBV27 to TRBJ2-6; D is perhaps TRBD1 (5 bases). This sequence originates from a man between 18 and 29 years old in good health. Input material: memory CD4+ T cells sorted from blood. Subset of the sample: CD45RA-negative fraction. The CDR3 DNA follows: TGTGCCAGCAGTTTATTGTTGACAGCCTCTGGGGCCAACGTCCTGACTTTC. Protein sequence: CASSLLLTASGANVLTF.